This TCR beta chain appears in the sequencing data of a study of blood T cell repertoires in COVID-19 (dated by TCRdb to the early 2020s). Background for the entire study: Collaborator samples came from the United States, Italy and Spain and covered acute and convalescent phases of COVID-19. The prospective study material was composed of cDNA or gDNA derived from T cells, B-cell-depleted T cells, or PBMCs. Deeply sampled blood TCRbeta repertoires from subjects exposed to, actively infected with, or recovered from COVID-19 were included in the dataset. A freely available public database, intended as a resource for researchers studying the immune response to SARS-CoV-2, is where the repertoires were released. The samples were drawn from two sources: the first 160 participants of the ongoing ImmuneRACE study, and 1,200 or so subjects contributed by 6 global collaborators. A de-identified subject ID, COVID-19 status, age in years and sex were almost always included in the sample metadata. Where available, HLA class I and class II types were obtained from metadata supplied by the sample provider rather than from assay-based typing. Broad study findings and their caveats: Clinical and demographic metadata were provided uncurated, with the amount varying by source and participant.

Turning to this clone: Its antigen is still unknown. No much larger clone is present one base from it, and per-base qualities are unavailable.

In the prospective study, participants were about 18 to 90 years old, resided in about two dozen geographic areas of the United States, and were enrolled through a virtual design. In the prospective study, participants were assigned to cohorts based on the clinical history participants reported in a screening survey and a study questionnaire. For ImmuneRACE Cohort 3, a participant was defined as recovered based on two consecutive negative NP/OP PCR tests, clearance by a healthcare professional, or resolution of symptoms. In the prospective study, mobile phlebotomists collected whole blood, serum and a nasopharyngeal or oropharyngeal swab from each participant. Additional blood draws and questionnaires over an approximately two-month period could optionally be provided by prospective study participants. Prospective study blood samples were shipped either frozen or at room temperature before DNA extraction.

The immunoSEQ Assay, a bias-controlled multiplex PCR, was used to amplify TCRbeta CDR3 regions from genomic DNA. The authors processed their data as follows. Nucleated cell counts per sample were estimated from amplification of reference gene primers within the assay. To quantify the absolute abundance of each unique TCRbeta CDR3 rearrangement, sequence reads were collapsed and filtered. For each sample, productive Simpson clonality was calculated by taking the square root of Simpson's diversity index across productive rearrangements. Imported from immuneACCESS, the table was reduced by TCRdb to in-frame sequences with V and J called. These copies leave out some clones; in studies compared against another copy, an unresolved V gene accounts for under half, and the cause of the remainder is not known. D and trimming come from the DNA, and the V and J calls and clone size come from that table. In all, the sample holds fewer than 250,000 clones, and approximately 84% of those were seen once. The leading ten clones occupy 3.2% of the sample.

Taken from the germline V gene (reference sequence), the CDR1 and CDR2 loops are LNHDA and SQIVND. The CDR3 numbers 12 residues from cysteine through phenylalanine. Only the CDR3 DNA stays, 36 bases, in frame from base 1. V drops 7 bases and J drops 5 bases, leaving 9 bases in between. The material sequenced was PBMCs or T cells enriched from blood (not recorded which). The receptor was derived from a woman in her thirties who had recovered from COVID-19. The rearranged segments are TRBV19 and TRBJ2-1, with the D gene too uncertain to name. The CDR3 region reads CASTTLNNEQFF. The nucleotide sequence reads as follows: TGTGCCAGTACTACCCTAAACAATGAGCAGTTCTTC.